Following are 3 T cell receptor beta chains from one sample sequenced in a study of early T cells in non-severe SARS-CoV-2 infection. Each CDR3 protein is one row after TCRdb ran MiXCR on the 5' RACE reads. The repertoire has about 85,000 distinct CDR3 sequences, roughly 14% of them found once; the top ten carry roughly 6.4%. Source material: whole blood. These receptors originate from an adult who was a healthcare worker with PCR-confirmed SARS-CoV-2 infection or an uninfected control (not recorded which).

This clonotype was seen a handful of times. V and J are TRBV19 and TRBJ2-2; the D is unclear. Germline V CDR1 and CDR2: LNHDA, SQIVND (reference sequence). V lost 7 bases and J 7 bases, leaving 13 bases between the germline ends. The CDR3 runs to 13 residues. CDR3 region: CASTSGNGGELFF. DNA for the CDR3: TGTGCCAGTACGTCTGGCAATGGCGGGGAGCTGTTTTTT.

This chain joins TRBV30 and TRBJ2-1, with 7 bases lining up with TRBD2. Trimming took 0 bases from V and 10 from J; bases not matched to a gene: 12. Germline V gene sequence: CDR1 GTSNPN, CDR2 SVGIG (reference sequence). The CDR3 loop spans 15 amino acids. This CDR3 is CAWSVGGSGLGEQFF. The DNA for the CDR3 is TGTGCCTGGAGTGTGGGCGGGAGTGGGCTAGGGGAGCAGTTCTTC.

This clonotype was recorded at least ten times. The gene calls are TRBV12-3 or TRBV12-4 and TRBJ1-5; D is unresolved. Trimming removed 8 bases at V and 0 bases at J, with 11 bases between. The CDR3 runs 14 residues. The DNA for the CDR3 is TGTGCCAGCGGTGAAGGGAGTAGCAATCAGCCCCAGCATTTT. Translated: CASGEGSSNQPQHF.